This TCR beta chain was captured by sequencing in a study of blood T cells in healthy people across ages (dated by TCRdb to between 2014 and 2016). Regarding the complete study: In model experiments, roughly one uniquely barcoded TCR beta cDNA molecule per two T cells was captured by template switching. The study measured age-related changes in TCR beta repertoire diversity using deep sequencing normalized with unique cDNA molecular identifiers. Donors were grouped into four age groups: young (average roughly 17 years), middle-aged (over 35), aged (62) and long-lived (approximately 75). Two additional independent replicas of 1 million unique cDNA reads from the same blood draw were analyzed for two donors (one aged 18 to 30 and one aged 80 or older).

The CDR3 sequence holds 21 residues, the cysteine and phenylalanine included. The only DNA kept is the CDR3, 63 bases in frame from the first base. Compared with germline, V lacks 5 bases and J lacks 2 bases; bases without a gene match: 22. The germline V gene (reference sequence) yields SGHAT for CDR1 and FQDESV for CDR2. The roughly 38 donors, aged 6 to 90 years, were systemically healthy Caucasian individuals from Russia. Each donor gave around 9.9 milliliters of peripheral blood, collected into EDTA-treated Vacutainer tubes. Ficoll-Paque density-gradient centrifugation was used to isolate PBMCs, with at least 7 million per sample. Total RNA, at least 6 micrograms per sample, was extracted from PBMCs with Trizol reagent. The percentages of naive CD45RAhigh/CD27high T cells were determined by flow cytometry on a PBMC aliquot from every donor. Here is what the overall study found, with its caveats: Estimates of total diversity based on one million sequenced T cells were regarded as lower bounds and as underestimates. As age increased, observed TCR beta diversity per million T cells dropped in a roughly linear way, and a significant reduction was already evident by age roughly 36. Because the CMV infection status of the donors was unknown, age-related changes in expanded clonotypes may potentially have been confounded. Compared with the aged group, the long-lived group had more naive CD4+ T cells, fewer expanded clones and increased TCR diversity, a pattern suggesting age selection. There was a strong correlation between observed TCR beta diversity and the percentage of naive T cells measured by flow cytometry. Conclusive comparison of naive and antigen-experienced compartments was prevented by the profiling of bulk unsorted PBMCs.

Library method: 5' RACE. Sequencing used an Illumina HiSeq 2500. A second PCR of roughly 7 to 11 cycles was performed with a sample-barcoded 5' primer and a J-beta primer mix. A template-switch 5' adaptor carrying 12 random nucleotides introduced a unique molecular identifier onto each TCR beta cDNA molecule. At least 2.5 million CDR3-containing paired-end reads were obtained from each sample. First-strand cDNA synthesis was performed from all RNA using the Mint cDNA synthesis kit, with priming by a TRBC-specific oligonucleotide. All cDNA was treated with uracil-DNA glycosylase and then went through a first 18-cycle PCR with the universal primers M1SS and BC2_uni_R. In the original analysis: For normalization, 1 million high-quality reads were randomly selected from each sample, with every read carrying a distinct molecular identifier. Instead of being binned into consensus sequences, reads that shared molecular identifiers were thrown out. CDR3 identification, clonotype clustering and error correction used MiTCR with a Q25 quality threshold and the strictest error-elimination algorithm. A nonparametric unseen species model with Euler transformation was used to estimate a lower bound on total TCR beta diversity. Using fastp at Q25 and MiXCR, TCRdb reprocessed the public reads and kept productive beta chains. Rows matching on CDR3 protein sequence are summarized as one entry with the most common DNA and genes. TCRdb, rather than the study authors, made the V and J calls. The sample table shows more than 900,000 distinct CDR3 sequences, and about 23% are seen once. The top ten hold about 0.72% of the sample.

This clonotype was observed a handful of times. Its antigen is currently not known. The record has no base qualities; no much larger clone is one base away. These data are also associated with another study on T cells of mothers and their children. The second paper further reports: Donors were nine systemically healthy Caucasian individuals: three mothers and their six children. cDNA synthesis used all of the extracted RNA, with 1.5 ug of RNA in each 15 ul reaction. Sample barcodes and 2-4 random nucleotides were added via the M1S primer in the second PCR. Over 10 million TCR beta CDR3 reads came from each mother, compared with approximately 2.8 million reads from each child. Thymic selection similarly shapes TCR recombination output in related and unrelated pairs, with minor effect from inherited differences. Normalized repertoire overlap in related mother-child pairs was always slightly higher than in unrelated mother-child pairs, but the difference was never significant. No persistent microchimeric T cell clones were detected, at a sensitivity of roughly 93 clones per million clonotypes. The study used deep NGS to compare TCR beta repertoires of mothers and children, seeking features distinguishing related mother-child pairs from unrelated individuals. Mothers averaged roughly 40 +/- 4 years of age and children averaged around 11 +/- 4 years. After adapter ligation with NEBNext reagents, the libraries were sequenced on Illumina HiSeq 2000 with 100+100 nt paired-end reads. To prevent cross-contamination, the mother and child libraries were prepared one month apart and sequenced in separate runs. Between about 500,000 and 2,100,000 distinct TCR beta clonotypes were identified per donor. Naive TCR beta clonotypes were estimated from low-frequency clonotypes matched to each donor's FACS-determined naive share, without sorting.

The specimen sequenced was blood. The rearranged segments are TRBV11-1 and TRBJ2-5, and 11 junctional nucleotides match TRBD2. The receptor was isolated from a girl aged 2 to 10 in good health. The nucleotide sequence reads TGTGCCAGCAGCCGTGGGTTTACCGGGCTAGCGGGAGGTGGGTCACAAGAGACCCAGTACTTC. This encodes CASSRGFTGLAGGGSQETQYF.